The 30 T cell receptor beta chains given below trace back to one sample, sequenced in a study of cytomegalovirus exposure and HLA in healthy donors. Primers: 60 Vbeta forward and 13 Jbeta reverse. Profiling relied on immunoSEQ multiplex PCR, and the TCRdb table lists in-frame clones only, not all of them. The sample shows under 200,000 clones, over 80% of them seen only once. The sequencing input was PBMCs. The receptors were gathered from a girl between 10 and 17 years old in good health and CMV-seropositive.

This clone came up once. The J gene is TRBJ2-1, the V gene TRBV21-1; whether TRBD2, the table's D call, matches the DNA was not checked. TRBV21-1 is assigned pseudogene status. The CDR3 extends over 17 amino acids. CDR3: CASRRRDQRISYNEQFF. The CDR3 coding sequence is TGTGCCAGCAGACGGAGGGATCAGCGGATATCCTACAATGAGCAGTTCTTC.

V gene TRBV5-4 combines with J gene TRBJ2-1, with 7 positions matching TRBD2. V was pared by 4 bases and J by 0 bases, with 4 bases of the junction left unmatched. This CDR3 is 15 amino acids long. Germline values: CDR1 SGHNT, CDR2 YYREEE (reference sequence). This CDR3 reads CASSPSGISYNEQFF. The CDR3 DNA reads TGTGCCAGCAGCCCAAGCGGGATCTCCTACAATGAGCAGTTCTTC.

The chain uses TRBV5-3 and TRBJ2-1; 7 positions agree with TRBD2. TRBV5-3 is flagged as an ORF with uncertain function. V lost 4 bases, J lost 3 bases, and 7 bases stayed unmatched. The CDR3 length is 15 residues. The CDR3 is CARSQSGTIYNEQFF. The CDR3, as DNA: TGTGCCAGAAGCCAATCCGGGACTATCTACAATGAGCAGTTCTTC.

The CDR3 reads CASSPVRAGNTIYF. The CDR3 coding sequence is TGTGCCAGCAGCCCAGTCAGGGCTGGAAACACCATATATTTT. The chain has TRBV27 and TRBJ1-3; the D gene is possibly TRBD1 (5 bases). Per germline, CDR1 MNHEY and CDR2 SMNVEV (reference sequence). The CDR3 length is 14 residues. Between the trimmed V and J ends, which lost 6 bases and 2 bases, there was a span of 11 bases.

This clone was seen just once. The rearrangement links TRBV25-1 to TRBJ2-5, with D tentatively TRBD1 (5 bases). The V end lost 4 bases, the J end lost 3 bases, and 21 bases lay between the germline ends. Germline assignment: CDR1 MGHDK and CDR2 SYGVNS. The CDR3 totals 17 residues. The CDR3 sequence is CASSGLPFRVDKETQYF. CDR3 coding DNA: TGTGCCAGCAGTGGCCTACCCTTTAGGGTGGACAAAGAGACCCAGTACTTC.

This rearrangement joins TRBV6-5 to TRBJ1-2, with 7 bases aligning to TRBD1. The CDR3 has 13 residues. The germline CDR1 and CDR2 sequences are MNHEY and SVGAGI. Trimming at V came to 6 bases and at J to 2 bases, leaving 3 bases not matched to a gene. Here the CDR3 DNA reads TGTGCCAGCAGGAAGACAGGGAACTATGGCTACACCTTC. Translated, it gives CASRKTGNYGYTF.

The J gene is TRBJ1-4, the V gene TRBV9, with 8 bases matching TRBD1. With 2 bases clipped from V and 5 bases from J, the junction kept 2 bases outside the gene matches. The germline V gene encodes CDR1 SGDLS and CDR2 YYNGEE. This CDR3 contains 14 residues. In DNA form, the CDR3 reads TGTGCCAGCAGCGTGACAGGGGAGAATGAAAAACTGTTTTTT. It specifies CASSVTGENEKLFF.

V is TRBV6-5 and J is TRBJ1-1, with D perhaps TRBD1 (5 bases). CDR3 size: 13 residues. Trimming left V 6 bases short and J 1 base short, with 9 bases between. Germline CDR1 MNHEY, CDR2 SVGAGI. CDR3 in DNA: TGTGCCAGCAGGTCCGACAGGAACACTGAAGCTTTCTTT. Amino acids: CASRSDRNTEAFF.

The chain recombines TRBV6-6 with TRBJ2-7; 8 bases map to TRBD2. The length of the CDR3 is 14 residues. Per the germline V gene, CDR1 is MNHNY and CDR2 is SVGAGI (reference sequence). J was trimmed by 2 bases and V by 10 bases; bases with no gene match: 10. In DNA form, the CDR3 reads TGTGCCACTATTGGCAAGCGGGAGCCCTACGAGCAGTACTTC. Its translation: CATIGKREPYEQYF.

This chain uses TRBV5-1 with TRBJ2-1, with D hard to call. This CDR3 has 15 residues. Trimming took 0 bases from V and 10 from J, leaving 17 bases between them. The germline gives CDR1 SGHRS, CDR2 YFSETQ. The CDR3 nucleotides are TGCGCCAGCAGCTTGGGAGTAATTAGGAGAGTGGAGCAGTTCTTC. Residues: CASSLGVIRRVEQFF.

This rearrangement joins TRBV27 to TRBJ1-1; D is perhaps TRBD1 (5 bases). Germline values: CDR1 MNHEY, CDR2 SMNVEV (reference sequence). The CDR3 has 16 amino acids. V dropped 7 bases and J dropped 1 base, with 19 bases sitting between them. The CDR3 loop is CASTPRWEGPNTEAFF. For the CDR3, the DNA is TGTGCCAGCACACCCCGTTGGGAGGGGCCGAACACTGAAGCTTTCTTT.

This clone was picked up a small number of times. J is TRBJ1-5 and V is TRBV4-1; D may be TRBD1 (5 bases). CDR1 MGHRA and CDR2 YSYEKL come from the germline V gene. V was trimmed by 4 bases and J by 2 bases, leaving 15 bases between them. This CDR3 has 16 amino acids. In DNA form, the CDR3 reads TGCGCCAGCAGCCGTCAACGGGGGGAGGGCAATCAGCCCCAGCATTTT. Translation gives CASSRQRGEGNQPQHF.

The chain recombines TRBV30 with TRBJ1-5, with TRBD1 matching 7 bases. Trimming at V came to 3 bases and at J to 2 bases, leaving 13 bases not matched to a gene. Germline V gene data show CDR1 as GTSNPN and CDR2 as SVGIG (reference sequence). The CDR3 consists of 17 residues. The CDR3 here is CAWSHGRGADGNQPQHF. CDR3 DNA: TGTGCCTGGAGCCACGGCAGGGGGGCCGATGGCAATCAGCCCCAGCATTTT.

This clone was seen a single time. The V gene is TRBV7-2, the J gene TRBJ2-7; D uncertain. TRBJ2-5 matches the DNA end more closely, so the J call is doubtful. CDR3 size: 14 residues. Germline values: CDR1 SGHTA, CDR2 FQGNSA. The CDR3 region is CASSSLEFQETQYF. In DNA, the CDR3 is TGTGCCAGCAGTTCGCTGGAGTTCCAAGAGACCCAGTACTTC.

CDR3 nucleotides: TGTGCCAGCAGCAGGACGAGGCCAGGGGGCTATGAGCAGTTCTTC. Amino acids: CASSRTRPGGYEQFF. The chain uses TRBV6-6 and TRBJ2-1; the match to TRBD1 covers 8 bases. CDR3 length: 15 residues. CDR1 MNHNY and CDR2 SVGAGI come from the germline V gene (reference sequence). The J segment lost 8 bases and the V segment lost 6 bases, leaving 12 bases of the junction unmatched.

The gene calls are TRBV25-1 and TRBJ2-7, with 8 bases matching TRBD1. J lost 7 bases, V lost 6 bases, and 11 bases had no gene match. The CDR3 is 14 residues long. From germline, CDR1 is MGHDK and CDR2 SYGVNS. The CDR3 loop reads CASRKGQGAWEQYF. As DNA, the CDR3 is TGTGCCAGCAGAAAAGGACAGGGAGCCTGGGAGCAGTACTTC.

The table lists this clone with a few counts. The rearrangement links TRBV6-4 to TRBJ2-1, with 8 nucleotides matching TRBD1. V shed 6 bases, J shed 5 bases, and the junction held 6 bases outside the gene matches. Germline CDR1 and CDR2: MRHNA and SNTAGT. The CDR3 has 14 residues. The chain's CDR3 is CASRGDRLDNEQFF. CDR3 bases: TGTGCCAGCAGGGGGGACAGGCTCGACAATGAGCAGTTCTTC.

The gene calls are TRBV29-1 and TRBJ2-7, with D hard to call. Trimming pared 4 bases from V and 3 bases from J, leaving 7 bases between. Looked up from germline, CDR1 is SQVTM and CDR2 is ANQGSEA. The CDR3 spans 11 residues. CDR3 sequence: CSVGHIYEQYF. Here the CDR3 DNA reads TGCAGCGTTGGGCATATCTACGAGCAGTACTTC.

This clone was observed a few times. The chain is built from TRBV4-3 and TRBJ1-4; maybe TRBD1 (5 bases). Germline CDR1 LGHNA, CDR2 YSLEER. CDR3 length: 17 residues. V shed 0 bases and J shed 8 bases, with 19 bases lying between them. CDR3 coding DNA: TGCGCCAGCAGCCAAGATCTTACGGGACGGGGGAGAGAAAAACTGTTTTTT. It is translated as CASSQDLTGRGREKLFF.

The chain uses TRBV6-5 and TRBJ1-1; the D is unclear. This CDR3 spans 14 amino acids. Germline V lookup: CDR1 MNHEY, CDR2 SVGAGI. The V end lost 9 bases, the J end lost 5 bases, and 19 bases lay between the germline ends. This chain's CDR3 is CASAERRSETEAFF. The CDR3 DNA reads TGTGCCAGTGCGGAGAGGAGGTCAGAGACTGAAGCTTTCTTT.

J is TRBJ2-7 and V is TRBV5-1; 7 bases are a match to TRBD1. The CDR3 runs 15 residues. The junction had 6 bases not matched to a gene; V was cut back by 3 bases and J by 0 bases. Germline V gene lookup returns CDR1 SGHRS and CDR2 YFSETQ. The CDR3 sequence: CASSSPGTASYEQYF. DNA of the CDR3: TGCGCCAGCAGCTCGCCGGGGACAGCCTCCTACGAGCAGTACTTC.

The V and J genes are TRBV2 and TRBJ1-1, with TRBD1 matching 10 bases. J was trimmed by 6 bases and V by 10 bases; bases with no gene match: 11. This CDR3 is built from 14 residues. Germline V gene data show CDR1 as SNHLY and CDR2 as FYNNEI. CDR3 amino acids: CAIVRQGAPPEAFF. The DNA for the CDR3 is TGTGCCATAGTAAGACAGGGGGCTCCTCCTGAAGCTTTCTTT.

The genes are TRBV28 and TRBJ1-5, with 9 bases aligning to TRBD1. The V and J ends lost 1 base and 3 bases, in that order; junction bases with no gene match: 4. The CDR3 is 16 residues long. The germline V gene has CDR1 MDHEN and CDR2 SYDVKM. CDR3 coding DNA: TGTGCCAGCAGTTTATCCGGGACAGGGATCAATCAGCCCCAGCATTTT. It specifies CASSLSGTGINQPQHF.

V gene TRBV27 combines with J gene TRBJ2-7; weak D call: TRBD1 (7 bases). This CDR3 is built from 14 residues. Germline-derived CDR1 and CDR2 are MNHEY and SMNVEV (reference sequence). The V end lost 5 bases, the J end lost 3 bases, and 14 bases lay between the germline ends. This CDR3 reads CASSPRQGGYEQYF. CDR3 nucleotides: TGTGCCAGCAGTCCCCGGCAGGGGGGCTACGAGCAGTACTTC.

This CDR3 reads CASSLAPGQSYEQYF. The CDR3 nucleotides read TGTGCCAGCAGCTTGGCCCCGGGACAGTCCTACGAGCAGTACTTC. This chain uses TRBV5-6 with TRBJ2-5, with 7 nucleotides matching TRBD1. The tail of the sequence fits TRBJ2-7 better, so the J call may be wrong. This CDR3 is built from 15 residues. Germline assignment: CDR1 SGHDT and CDR2 YYEEEE.

The V call is TRBV7-2, the J call TRBJ2-1; 9 bases map to TRBD2. CDR1 and CDR2 (germline): SGHTA, FQGNSA. This CDR3 comprises 17 residues. V was pared by 4 bases and J by 4 bases, with 11 bases of the junction left unmatched. The CDR3 DNA follows: TGTGCCAGCAGCTACCGAGTTCTAGCGGGAATTTACAATGAGCAGTTCTTC. It encodes CASSYRVLAGIYNEQFF. Looking up the rest from reference TRBV7-2 and TRBJ2-1 gives the full variable domain: GAGVSQSPSNKVTEKGKDVELRCDPISGHTALYWYRQSLGQGLEFLIYFQGNSAPDKSGLPSDRFSAERTGGSVSTLTIQRTQQEDSAVYLCASSYRVLAGIYNEQFFGPGTRLTVL.

The J gene is TRBJ1-2, the V gene TRBV15; D gene ambiguous. The CDR3 has 14 residues. V shed 0 bases and J shed 8 bases, with 13 bases lying between them. Germline V gene lookup returns CDR1 LNHNV and CDR2 YYDKDF (reference sequence). The DNA of the CDR3 is TGTGCCACCAGCAGAGATCCGGCGGGTATGGGCTACACCTTC. This encodes CATSRDPAGMGYTF. Looking up the rest from reference TRBV15 and TRBJ1-2 gives the full variable domain: DAMVIQNPRYQVTQFGKPVTLSCSQTLNHNVMYWYQQKSSQAPKLLFHYYDKDFNNEADTPDNFQSRRPNTSFCFLDIRSPGLGDTAMYLCATSRDPAGMGYTFGSGTRLTVV.

This rearrangement joins TRBV19 to TRBJ1-5; 10 bases map to TRBD1. Looked up from germline, CDR1 is LNHDA and CDR2 is SQIVND (reference sequence). V shed 6 bases, J shed 2 bases, and the junction held 4 bases outside the gene matches. This CDR3 region has 15 residues. The CDR3 protein is CASRRQGAGNQPQHF. CDR3 DNA: TGTGCCAGTAGAAGACAGGGGGCGGGCAATCAGCCCCAGCATTTT. Supplemented by reference TRBV19 and TRBJ1-5, the full variable domain reads DGGITQSPKYLFRKEGQNVTLSCEQNLNHDAMYWYRQDPGQGLRLIYYSQIVNDFQKGDIAEGYSVSREKKESFPLTVTSAQKNPTAFYLCASRRQGAGNQPQHFGDGTRLSIL.

This clone has a handful of counts. V is TRBV5-1 and J is TRBJ2-5; the D is unclear. The V gene lost 4 bases and the J gene lost 4 bases, with 11 bases spanning the gap. The CDR3 is 13 residues long. The germline CDR1 and CDR2 sequences are SGHRS and YFSETQ. The CDR3 sequence is CASSLRGGETQYF. CDR3 in DNA: TGCGCCAGCAGCCTCCGCGGCGGAGAGACCCAGTACTTC.

The rearrangement joins TRBV6-6 to TRBJ1-1, with 7 positions matching TRBD1. CDR3 length equals 14 residues. The ends lost 6 bases at V and 2 bases at J; junction bases unmatched: 6. Per the germline V gene, CDR1 is MNHNY and CDR2 is SVGAGI (reference sequence). The CDR3 DNA reads as TGTGCCAGCAGCCCGAGGGACAGAAACACTGAAGCTTTCTTT. Amino acid sequence: CASSPRDRNTEAFF.